A single sample is the source of the 13 T cell receptor beta chains below, sequenced in a study of blood T cell repertoires in COVID-19. Some clones are missing from TCRdb's copy, which holds only in-frame ones; the method was immunoSEQ multiplex PCR. The table has approximately 200,000 clones, around 83% seen once. Sequenced: peripheral blood. These receptors originate from a man aged 45-65 years who had recovered from COVID-19.

The rearrangement links TRBV30 to TRBJ2-5, with a tentative D call TRBD2 (6 bases). This CDR3 has 18 amino acids. V lost 0 bases and J 0 bases, leaving 20 bases between the germline ends. In germline, CDR1 is GTSNPN, CDR2 SVGIG (reference sequence). CDR3 nucleotide sequence: TGTGCCTGGAGTGTAGAACCGCTAGCGAGAACGTACCAAGAGACCCAGTACTTC. Amino acids: CAWSVEPLARTYQETQYF.

V usage is TRBV5-1 and J usage is TRBJ2-7, with TRBD2 as a possible D gene (5 bases). Between the trimmed V and J ends, which lost 0 bases and 6 bases, there was a span of 7 bases. Germline CDR1 is SGHRS and CDR2 is YFSETQ. The CDR3 consists of 12 residues. The CDR3 region has the DNA TGCGCCAGCAGCTTGGGGACTCCCGAGCAGTACTTC. This codes for CASSLGTPEQYF.

This chain connects TRBV7-9 to TRBJ2-5, with TRBD2 as a possible D gene (6 bases). V was trimmed by 5 bases and J by 5 bases, leaving 12 bases between them. This CDR3 region has 13 residues. Germline values: CDR1 SEHNR, CDR2 FQNEAQ (reference sequence). The CDR3 DNA reads TGTGCCAGCAGCGAGACTAGTATGGAGACCCAGTACTTC. This encodes CASSETSMETQYF.

The rearrangement uses TRBV28 and TRBJ2-7, with D perhaps TRBD2 (6 bases). Trimming left V 8 bases short and J 3 bases short, with 11 bases between. This CDR3 spans 12 amino acids. Germline loops: CDR1 MDHEN, CDR2 SYDVKM. This CDR3 is CASRRTNYEQYF. CDR3 in DNA: TGTGCCAGCCGGAGGACTAACTACGAGCAGTACTTC. Supplemented by reference TRBV28 and TRBJ2-7, the full variable domain reads DVKVTQSSRYLVKRTGEKVFLECVQDMDHENMFWYRQDPGLGLRLIYFSYDVKMKEKGDIPEGYSVSREKKERFSLILESASTNQTSMYLCASRRTNYEQYFGPGTRLTVT.

The chain joins TRBV27 to TRBJ2-7; TRBD2 matches at 13 bases. CDR3 size: 18 residues. Losses at the gene ends were 1 base for V and 3 bases for J; bases not matched to a gene: 9. The V gene's germline CDR1 is MNHEY and CDR2 SMNVEV (reference sequence). CDR3 protein: CASSLLRKGLAGVYEQYF. CDR3 DNA sequence: TGTGCCAGCAGTTTATTAAGGAAAGGACTAGCGGGAGTCTACGAGCAGTACTTC.

This chain connects TRBV6-6 to TRBJ2-1, with 14 bases fitting TRBD2. Germline V gives CDR1 MNHNY, CDR2 SVGAGI (reference sequence). The CDR3 loop spans 15 amino acids. V shed 2 bases, J shed 8 bases, and the junction held 2 bases outside the gene matches. The CDR3 DNA reads TGTGCCAGCAGTTACGGGACTAGCGGGAGCTATGAGCAGTTCTTC. This codes for CASSYGTSGSYEQFF.

A single count supports this clone. V and J are TRBV10-2 and TRBJ2-3; D unclear. V lost 10 bases and J lost 2, with 13 bases in between. The CDR3 contains 13 residues. CDR1 WSHSY and CDR2 SAAADI come from the germline V gene. The CDR3 DNA reads as TGCGCCACCCTCGACTCGGACACAGATACGCAGTATTTT. Its translation is CATLDSDTDTQYF.

The chain joins TRBV29-1 to TRBJ1-1, with a weak D call TRBD1 (6 bases). The germline V gene has CDR1 SQVTM and CDR2 ANQGSEA. Trimming removed 7 bases from V and 1 base from J, with 13 bases in between. The CDR3 length is 13 residues. CDR3 coding DNA: TGCAGCGACCAGGGGATGAGGAACACTGAAGCTTTCTTT. Translation gives CSDQGMRNTEAFF.

The chain uses TRBV7-2 and TRBJ1-2, with D possibly TRBD1 on 5 matching bases. The CDR3 is 13 amino acids. V lost 1 base and J lost 6, with 9 bases in between. Germline loops: CDR1 SGHTA, CDR2 FQGNSA. The CDR3 sequence: CASSLVQVNGYTF. DNA of the CDR3: TGTGCCAGCAGCTTAGTACAGGTTAATGGCTACACCTTC.

CDR3 amino acids: CASVDRDMSDTQYF. As DNA, the CDR3 is TGTGCCAGCGTAGACAGGGATATGTCAGATACGCAGTATTTT. This sequence joins TRBV28 and TRBJ2-3, with 7 bases matching TRBD1. The CDR3 loop spans 14 amino acids. The junction had 9 bases not matched to a gene; V was cut back by 8 bases and J by 4 bases. The germline V gene has CDR1 MDHEN and CDR2 SYDVKM.

The rearrangement uses TRBV10-2 and TRBJ2-4, with 12 bases fitting TRBD2. Trimming took 6 bases from V and 7 from J; bases not matched to a gene: 7. Germline V CDR1 and CDR2: WSHSY, SAAADI. The CDR3 sequence is 15 residues long. The CDR3 reads CASRLAGGPGNIQYF. CDR3 in DNA: TGCGCCAGCAGGCTAGCGGGAGGGCCGGGGAACATTCAGTACTTC.

This chain uses TRBV6-5 with TRBJ1-5; 10 bases are shared with TRBD1. Germline CDR1 MNHEY, CDR2 SVGAGI. After removal of 8 bases from V and 1 base from J, the junction contained 5 bases not matched to a gene. CDR3 length equals 15 residues. CDR3 residues: CASGEGQGSNQPQHF. The DNA of the CDR3 is TGTGCCAGCGGGGAGGGACAGGGGAGCAATCAGCCCCAGCATTTT.

This clone was observed a few times. V gene TRBV5-5 combines with J gene TRBJ1-6; 7 bases line up with TRBD1. The CDR3 is made up of 18 amino acids. The germline CDR1 and CDR2 sequences are SGHKS and YYEKEE (reference sequence). Losses at the gene ends were 1 base for V and 6 bases for J; bases not matched to a gene: 13. The CDR3 spells CASSLLPGGILSNSPLHF. The CDR3 bases are TGTGCCAGCAGCTTGTTACCAGGGGGTATCTTGAGTAATTCACCCCTCCACTTT.